The 5 T cell receptor beta chains below come from one sample, sequenced in a study of blood T cell repertoires in COVID-19. Assay used: immunoSEQ multiplex PCR; TCRdb lists only in-frame clones, some missing. The sample comprises fewer than 350,000 clones, 87% of which are singletons, and roughly a tenth rests with the top ten. Sequenced input: peripheral blood. The receptors here all came from a man younger than 40 with COVID-19, enrolled during active disease.

The gene calls are TRBV11-3 and TRBJ1-1; D is unclear. Germline V gene data show CDR1 as SGHNT and CDR2 as YENEEA. V lost 4 bases and J 1 base, leaving 7 bases between the germline ends. CDR3 length equals 13 residues. This CDR3 reads CASSSSPNTEAFF. CDR3 coding DNA: TGTGCCAGCAGCTCATCCCCGAACACTGAAGCTTTCTTT.

V and J are TRBV27 and TRBJ2-1; 13 bases match TRBD2. Trimming removed 6 bases from V and 7 bases from J; junction bases left unmatched: 6. The CDR3 is 15 residues long. CDR1 MNHEY and CDR2 SMNVEV come from the germline V gene (reference sequence). The chain's CDR3 is CASRTGLAGRNEQFF. CDR3 nucleotide sequence: TGTGCCAGCAGGACGGGACTAGCGGGAAGGAATGAGCAGTTCTTC.

This sequence joins TRBV12-2 and TRBJ2-7; the D segment call TRBD2 is taken from the table without a DNA check. TRBV12-2 counts as a pseudogene. The CDR3 has 13 amino acids. The CDR3 loop reads CASRLAGGYEQYF. In DNA form, the CDR3 reads TGTGCAAGTCGCTTAGCGGGGGGCTACGAGCAGTACTTC.

This clone was observed once. The V and J genes are TRBV6-2 or TRBV6-3 and TRBJ1-5, with D uncertain. This CDR3 has 16 residues. Trimming took off 0 bases at V and 1 base at J, with 10 bases between the two ends. Looked up from germline, CDR1 is MNHEY and CDR2 is SVGEGT. The CDR3 is CASSYSSQASNQPQHF. For the CDR3, the DNA is TGTGCCAGCAGTTACTCTAGCCAAGCGAGCAATCAGCCCCAGCATTTT.

V and J are TRBV9 and TRBJ1-3; TRBD1 might be the D (5 bases). Trimming removed 3 bases from V and 0 bases from J, with 22 bases in between. This CDR3 has 19 amino acids. Germline lookup yields CDR1 SGDLS and CDR2 YYNGEE. CDR3 residues: CASSGRWGGLNYSGNTIYF. The CDR3 DNA follows: TGTGCCAGCAGCGGCCGCTGGGGGGGTTTGAACTACTCTGGAAACACCATATATTTT. Full variable domain (remainder filled in from reference TRBV9 and TRBJ1-3): DSGVTQTPKHLITATGQRVTLRCSPRSGDLSVYWYQQSLDQGLQFLIQYYNGEERAKGNILERFSAQQFPDLHSELNLSSLELGDSALYFCASSGRWGGLNYSGNTIYFGEGSWLTVV.